The T cell receptor beta chain under discussion was sequenced for a study of shared clonotypes between healthy human individuals (dated by TCRdb to the early 2020s). Turning to the overall study: The cohort included three men and two women between 18 and 49 years of age. Between about 0.85 and 8.9 billion PBMCs per donor were obtained by leukapheresis. Libraries were prepared and TCR repertoires were sequenced by different laboratories using diverse techniques, in order to increase sequencing depth and limit assay-specific biases. For each donor, CD4 naive and CD4 memory were each given three plates, CD8 naive was given two plates, and CD8 memory was given one plate. The study deeply sequenced blood TCR repertoires of about 5 healthy adults to estimate repertoire size and the extent of clonotype sharing between individuals. General findings and caveats noted by the study authors: Incomplete sequencing was indicated by rarefaction of sorted-subset datasets, despite the large sequencing depth. Pairwise subsampling led to the expectation that sequencing depth would affect the degree of clonotype sharing among donors. Because the study included only a small number of donors, the genetic and exposure-history diversity represented was limited. Clonotypes shared by all four sorted-subset donors showed higher generation probabilities than non-shared clonotypes. Sampling was restricted to blood, and TCR repertoires in tissue are likely to differ from TCR repertoires in blood. About 4.5% of naive CD4, 3.5% of naive CD8, about 2.4% of memory CD4, and around 0.4% of memory CD8 clonotypes were shared across several donors. Larger estimated clonotype richness was generally found for naive subsets than for memory subsets.

The germline V gene provides CDR1 SGHTS and CDR2 YDEGEE. The CDR3 spans 13 residues, from the cysteine through the phenylalanine. The entry retains the CDR3 DNA only, 39 bases that are in frame from base 1. V loses 5 bases, J loses 5 bases, and the germline ends lie 10 bases apart. About this clone: This clone's antigen is unknown. No much larger clone is present one base from it, and per-base qualities are unavailable.

Donors were healthy HIV-negative adults with no recently reported acute infections or vaccinations. All donors were Caucasian adults living in Nashville, Tennessee, USA. CD4+ T cells were enriched through magnetic negative selection, after which naive cells were positively selected on CD45RA and the remaining negative fraction served as the memory subset. Blood was obtained by leukapheresis, after which PBMCs were separated by Ficoll-Histopaque density gradient centrifugation and cryopreserved in liquid nitrogen vapor phase. Analytical flow cytometry was used to check the purity and quantity of each magnetically sorted T cell population. From each sorted fraction, genomic DNA was isolated and quantified by UV absorbance on a Nanodrop 2000c. Using the deep immunoSEQ assay, multiplex PCR amplified TCR CDR3 regions from genomic DNA. Extracted genomic DNA from each cell subset was distributed evenly across all wells of several immunoSEQ 96-well plates, and each plate was treated as a replicate. Each replicate PCR for sorted subsets received roughly 0.2 ug genomic DNA, equal to tens of thousands of T cell genomes. The purified libraries were quantified using a Qubit 3.0 fluorometer, sized with a Bioanalyzer 2100, and then quantified again using the KAPA Library Quantification kit. Each immunoSEQ 96-well plate was sequenced on its own single-read 150-cycle Illumina NextSeq 550 flow cell. The authors' analysis ran thus. Because the immunoSEQ output included only junctional sequences and no quality scores, the filtering could not be the same as the filtering used for full-length reads. Sequences were annotated with PyIR, a Python wrapper for IgBLAST v1.9, using IMGT germline references to assign V/J genes and CDR3. Any read was removed if the V/J assignment was weak (E-value above 1e-6), the CDR3 was missing, or the read contained stop codons, out-of-frame junctions, or ambiguous translated residues. V3J clonotypes were defined by identical inferred V gene, J gene, and CDR3 amino acid sequence. The percentage overlap between two repertoires was calculated by dividing the number of shared unique clonotypes by the size of the smaller repertoire. Three approaches were used to assess repertoire richness: RTK rarefaction, the Chao1 estimator, and Recon v2.1 estimates of unobserved clonotypes. Generation probabilities for all TCRbeta clonotypes obtained by the gDNA method from a handful of donors were computed using OLGA. TCRdb's version of the immuneACCESS table is confined to in-frame rearrangements and falls short of the full clone set. An unresolved V gene accounts for under half of the shortfall where checked; the remainder is of unknown origin. V, J and clone size reflect that table, while D and trimming were determined from the DNA. The sample yields around 1.6 million clones; 95% to 99% were counted once. The leading ten clones occupy roughly 0.4% of the sample.

Sequenced material: naive CD4+ T cells sorted from blood. What the cell subset or site label conveys for this sample: CD45RA+ positively selected. This receptor was identified in a man younger than 45 in good health. Recombination joined TRBV5-8 with TRBJ2-2, with no reliable assignment of the D segment. The nucleotide sequence reads TGTGCCAGCAGTTCGACGGCAACCGGGGAGCTGTTTTTT. Translated, it reads CASSSTATGELFF. Full variable domain (CDR3 extended with the reference TRBV5-8 and TRBJ2-2 proteins): EAGVTQSPTHLIKTRGQQATLRCSPISGHTSVYWYQQALGLGLQFLLWYDEGEERNRGNFPPRFSGRQFPNYSSELNVNALELEDSALYLCASSSTATGELFFGEGSRLTVL.